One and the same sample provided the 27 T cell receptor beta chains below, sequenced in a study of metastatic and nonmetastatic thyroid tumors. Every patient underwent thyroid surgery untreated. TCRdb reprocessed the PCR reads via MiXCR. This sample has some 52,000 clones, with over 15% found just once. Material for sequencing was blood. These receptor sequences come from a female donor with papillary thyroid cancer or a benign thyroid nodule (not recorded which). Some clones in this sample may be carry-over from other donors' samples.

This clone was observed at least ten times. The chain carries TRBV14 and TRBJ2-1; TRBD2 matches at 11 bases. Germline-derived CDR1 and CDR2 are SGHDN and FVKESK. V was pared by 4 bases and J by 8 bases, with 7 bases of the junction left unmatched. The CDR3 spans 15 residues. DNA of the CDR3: TGTGCCAGCAGCCCACGACTAGCGGGGAGCCATGAGCAGTTCTTC. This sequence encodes CASSPRLAGSHEQFF.

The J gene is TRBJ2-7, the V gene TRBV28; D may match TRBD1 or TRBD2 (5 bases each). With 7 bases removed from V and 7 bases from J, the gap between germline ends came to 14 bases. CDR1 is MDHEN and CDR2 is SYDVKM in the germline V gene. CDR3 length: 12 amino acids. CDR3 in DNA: TGTGCCAGCATTTACCGGGACCGGGAGCAGTACTTC. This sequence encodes CASIYRDREQYF.

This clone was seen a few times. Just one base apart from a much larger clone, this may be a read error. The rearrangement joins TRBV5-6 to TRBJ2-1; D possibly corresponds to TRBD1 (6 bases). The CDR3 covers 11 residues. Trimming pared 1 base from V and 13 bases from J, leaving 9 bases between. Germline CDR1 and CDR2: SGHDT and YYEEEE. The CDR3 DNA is TGTGCCAGCAGCTTGTGGGGGCCACAGTTCTTC. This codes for CASSLWGPQFF.

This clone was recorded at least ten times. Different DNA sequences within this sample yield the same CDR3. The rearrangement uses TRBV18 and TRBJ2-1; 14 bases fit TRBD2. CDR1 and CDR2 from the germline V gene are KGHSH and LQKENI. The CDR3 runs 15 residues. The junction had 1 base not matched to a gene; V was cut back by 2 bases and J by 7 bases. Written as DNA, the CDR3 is TGTGCCAGCTCACCAGGACTAGCGGGGGGAAATGAGCAGTTCTTC. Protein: CASSPGLAGGNEQFF. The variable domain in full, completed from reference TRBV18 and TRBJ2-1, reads NAGVMQNPRHLVRRRGQEARLRCSPMKGHSHVYWYRQLPEEGLKFMVYLQKENIIDESGMPKERFSAEFPKEGPSILRIQQVVRGDSAAYFCASSPGLAGGNEQFFGPGTRLTVL.

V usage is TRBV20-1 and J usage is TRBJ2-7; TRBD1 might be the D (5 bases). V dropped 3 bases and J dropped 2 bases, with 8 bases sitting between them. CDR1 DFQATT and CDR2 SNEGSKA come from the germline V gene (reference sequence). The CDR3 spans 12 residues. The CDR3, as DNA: TGCAGTGCTAGGTCAGGGCCCTACGAGCAGTACTTC. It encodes CSARSGPYEQYF.

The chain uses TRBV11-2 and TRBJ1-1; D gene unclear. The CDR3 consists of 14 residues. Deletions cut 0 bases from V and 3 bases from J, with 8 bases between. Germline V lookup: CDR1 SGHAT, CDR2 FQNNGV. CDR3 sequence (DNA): TGTGCCAGCAGCTTAGATCCCGGGGACACTGAAGCTTTCTTT. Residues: CASSLDPGDTEAFF. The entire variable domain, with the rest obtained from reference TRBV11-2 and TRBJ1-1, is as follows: EAGVAQSPRYKIIEKRQSVAFWCNPISGHATLYWYQQILGQGPKLLIQFQNNGVVDDSQLPKDRFSAERLKGVDSTLKIQPAKLEDSAVYLCASSLDPGDTEAFFGQGTRLTVV.

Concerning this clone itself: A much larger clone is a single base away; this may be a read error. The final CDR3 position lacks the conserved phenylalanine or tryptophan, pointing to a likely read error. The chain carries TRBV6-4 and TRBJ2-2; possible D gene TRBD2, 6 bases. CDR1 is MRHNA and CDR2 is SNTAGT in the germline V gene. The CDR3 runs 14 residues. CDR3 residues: CASKAGPDTVELFS. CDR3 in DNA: TGTGCCAGCAAGGCGGGACCGGACACCGTGGAGCTGTTTTCT.

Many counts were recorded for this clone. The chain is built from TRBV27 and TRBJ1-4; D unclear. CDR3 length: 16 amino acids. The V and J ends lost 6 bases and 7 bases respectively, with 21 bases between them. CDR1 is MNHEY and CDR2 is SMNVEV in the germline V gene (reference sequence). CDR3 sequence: CASSKRVSVRGEKLFF. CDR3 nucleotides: TGTGCCAGCAGCAAAAGGGTCTCCGTACGGGGTGAAAAACTGTTTTTT.

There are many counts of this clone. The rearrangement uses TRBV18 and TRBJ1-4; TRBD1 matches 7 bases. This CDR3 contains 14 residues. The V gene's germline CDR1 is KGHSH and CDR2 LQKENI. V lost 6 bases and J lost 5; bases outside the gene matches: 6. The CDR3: CASSQGTENEKLFF. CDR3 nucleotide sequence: TGTGCCAGCTCGCAAGGGACAGAGAATGAAAAACTGTTTTTT.

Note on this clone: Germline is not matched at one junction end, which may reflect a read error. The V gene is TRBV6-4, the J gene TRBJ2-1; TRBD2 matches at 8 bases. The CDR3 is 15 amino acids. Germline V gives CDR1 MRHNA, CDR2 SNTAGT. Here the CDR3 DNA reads TGTGCCAGCACTGACCAAGCGGGAGAGGGTAGTGAGCAGTTCTTC. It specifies CASTDQAGEGSEQFF.

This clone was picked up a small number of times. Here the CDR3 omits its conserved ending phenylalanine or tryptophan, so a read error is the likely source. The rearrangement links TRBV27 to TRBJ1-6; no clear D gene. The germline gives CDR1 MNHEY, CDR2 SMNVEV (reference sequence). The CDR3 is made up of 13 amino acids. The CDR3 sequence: CASSPRPESPLHL. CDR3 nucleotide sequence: TGTGCCAGCAGTCCCCGCCCGGAGTCACCGCTCCACCTT.

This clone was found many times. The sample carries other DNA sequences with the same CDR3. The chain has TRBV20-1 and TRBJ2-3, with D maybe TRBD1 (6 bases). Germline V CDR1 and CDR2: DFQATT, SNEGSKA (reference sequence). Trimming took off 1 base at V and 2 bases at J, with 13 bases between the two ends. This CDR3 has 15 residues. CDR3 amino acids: CSARAPAGDTDTQYF. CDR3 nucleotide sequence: TGCAGTGCTAGAGCCCCGGCAGGGGACACAGATACGCAGTATTTT.

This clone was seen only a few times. CDR3 DNA sequence: TGTGCCAGCAGACTAGCGGGAGGGCCGTTGGGGGAGCTGTTTTTT. Residues: CASRLAGGPLGELFF. The chain couples TRBV6-1 to TRBJ2-2; 13 bases are a match to TRBD2. This CDR3 contains 15 residues. The germline CDR1 and CDR2 sequences are MNHNS and SASEGT. The junction had 6 bases not matched to a gene; V was cut back by 6 bases and J by 8 bases.

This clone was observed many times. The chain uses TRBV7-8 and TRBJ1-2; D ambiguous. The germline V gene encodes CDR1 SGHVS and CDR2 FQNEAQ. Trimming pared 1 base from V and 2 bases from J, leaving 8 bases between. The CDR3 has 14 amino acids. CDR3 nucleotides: TGTGCCAGCAGCTTAGAGCCTGAGAACTATGGCTACACCTTC. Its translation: CASSLEPENYGYTF.

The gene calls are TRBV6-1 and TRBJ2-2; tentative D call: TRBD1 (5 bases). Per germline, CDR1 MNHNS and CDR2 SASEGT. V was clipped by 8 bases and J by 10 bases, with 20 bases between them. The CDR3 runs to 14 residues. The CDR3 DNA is TGTGCCAGCGGGGCAACGTGTCCGGGTGTGGAGCTGTTTTTT. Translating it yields CASGATCPGVELFF.

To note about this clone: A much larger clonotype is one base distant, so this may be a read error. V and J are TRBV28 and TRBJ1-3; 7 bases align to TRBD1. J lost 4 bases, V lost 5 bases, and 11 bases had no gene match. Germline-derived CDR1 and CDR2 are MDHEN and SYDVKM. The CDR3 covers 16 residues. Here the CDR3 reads CASSLYGQVSGNTIYF. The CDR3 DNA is TGTGCCAGCAGTCTATACGGACAGGTTTCAGGAAACACCATATATTTT.

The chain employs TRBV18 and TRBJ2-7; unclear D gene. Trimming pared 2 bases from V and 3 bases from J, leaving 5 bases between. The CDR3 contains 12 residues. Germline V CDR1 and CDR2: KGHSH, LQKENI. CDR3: CASSPGDYEQYF. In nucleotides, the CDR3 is TGTGCCAGCTCACCAGGGGACTACGAGCAGTACTTC.

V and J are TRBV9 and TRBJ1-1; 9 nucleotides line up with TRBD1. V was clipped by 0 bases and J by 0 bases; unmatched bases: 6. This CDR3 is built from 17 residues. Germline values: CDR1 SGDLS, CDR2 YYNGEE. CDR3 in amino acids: CASSVDPGQGMNTEAFF. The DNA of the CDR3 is TGTGCCAGCAGCGTAGACCCCGGACAGGGGATGAACACTGAAGCTTTCTTT. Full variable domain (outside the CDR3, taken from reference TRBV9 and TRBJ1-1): DSGVTQTPKHLITATGQRVTLRCSPRSGDLSVYWYQQSLDQGLQFLIQYYNGEERAKGNILERFSAQQFPDLHSELNLSSLELGDSALYFCASSVDPGQGMNTEAFFGQGTRLTVV.

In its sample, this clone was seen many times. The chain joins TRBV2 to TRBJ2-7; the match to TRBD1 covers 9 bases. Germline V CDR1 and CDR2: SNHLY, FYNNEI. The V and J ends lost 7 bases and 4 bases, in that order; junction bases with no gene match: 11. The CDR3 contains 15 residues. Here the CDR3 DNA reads TGTGCCAGCATGGGACAGGGAAGTACGCGGTACGAGCAGTACTTC. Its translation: CASMGQGSTRYEQYF.

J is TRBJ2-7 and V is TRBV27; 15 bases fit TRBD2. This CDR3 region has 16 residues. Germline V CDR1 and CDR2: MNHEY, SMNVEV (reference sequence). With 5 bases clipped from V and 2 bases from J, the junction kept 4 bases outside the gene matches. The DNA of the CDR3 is TGTGCCAGCAGTCCGGGGACTAGCGGGAGGCCCTACGAGCAGTACTTC. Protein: CASSPGTSGRPYEQYF.

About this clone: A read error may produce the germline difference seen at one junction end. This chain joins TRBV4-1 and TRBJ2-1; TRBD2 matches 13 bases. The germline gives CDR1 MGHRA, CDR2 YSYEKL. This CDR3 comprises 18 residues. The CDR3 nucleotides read TGCGCCAGCATCCAGGGACTAGCGGGGTTAAGCTCCTACAATGAGCATTTCTTC. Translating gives CASIQGLAGLSSYNEHFF.

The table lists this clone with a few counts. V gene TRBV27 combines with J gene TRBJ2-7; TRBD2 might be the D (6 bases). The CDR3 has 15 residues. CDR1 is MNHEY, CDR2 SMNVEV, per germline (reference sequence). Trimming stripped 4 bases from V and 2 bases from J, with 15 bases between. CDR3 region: CASSSDPWTTYEQYF. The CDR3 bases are TGTGCCAGCAGTTCCGACCCTTGGACTACCTACGAGCAGTACTTC.

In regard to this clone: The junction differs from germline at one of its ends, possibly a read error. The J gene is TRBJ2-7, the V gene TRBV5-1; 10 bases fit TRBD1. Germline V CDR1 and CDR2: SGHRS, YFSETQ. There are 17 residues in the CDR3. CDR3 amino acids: CARSLPRTGGWFYEQYF. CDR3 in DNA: TGCGCCAGAAGCTTGCCAAGGACAGGGGGATGGTTCTACGAGCAGTACTTC.

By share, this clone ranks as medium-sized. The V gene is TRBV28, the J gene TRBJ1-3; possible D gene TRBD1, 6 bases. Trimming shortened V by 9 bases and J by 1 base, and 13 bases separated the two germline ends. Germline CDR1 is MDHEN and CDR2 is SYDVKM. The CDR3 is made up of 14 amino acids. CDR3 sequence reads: CASTGTLSGNTIYF. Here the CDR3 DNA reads TGTGCCAGTACAGGGACGCTTTCTGGAAACACCATATATTTT.

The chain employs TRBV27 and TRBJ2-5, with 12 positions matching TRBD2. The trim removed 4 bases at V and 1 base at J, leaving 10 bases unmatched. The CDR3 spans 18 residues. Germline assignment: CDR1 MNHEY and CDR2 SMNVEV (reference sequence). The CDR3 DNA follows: TGTGCCAGCAGTTCCGGGCTAGCGGGAGGGCCTGGCCAAGAGACCCAGTACTTC. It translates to CASSSGLAGGPGQETQYF.

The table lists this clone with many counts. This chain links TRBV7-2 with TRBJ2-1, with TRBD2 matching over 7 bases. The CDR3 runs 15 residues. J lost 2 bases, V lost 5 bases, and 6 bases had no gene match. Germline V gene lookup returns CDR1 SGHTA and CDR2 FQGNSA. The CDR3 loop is CASSLLAAPYNEQFF. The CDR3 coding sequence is TGTGCCAGCAGCCTGCTAGCGGCCCCCTACAATGAGCAGTTCTTC.

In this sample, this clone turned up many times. The CDR3 DNA follows: TGTGCCAGCAGCTTTTATAATTCACCCCTCCACTTT. This gives the protein CASSFYNSPLHF. The gene calls are TRBV7-2 and TRBJ1-6; D is unresolved. V dropped 3 bases and J dropped 4 bases, with 1 base sitting between them. The germline V gene encodes CDR1 SGHTA and CDR2 FQGNSA. The CDR3 extends over 12 amino acids.